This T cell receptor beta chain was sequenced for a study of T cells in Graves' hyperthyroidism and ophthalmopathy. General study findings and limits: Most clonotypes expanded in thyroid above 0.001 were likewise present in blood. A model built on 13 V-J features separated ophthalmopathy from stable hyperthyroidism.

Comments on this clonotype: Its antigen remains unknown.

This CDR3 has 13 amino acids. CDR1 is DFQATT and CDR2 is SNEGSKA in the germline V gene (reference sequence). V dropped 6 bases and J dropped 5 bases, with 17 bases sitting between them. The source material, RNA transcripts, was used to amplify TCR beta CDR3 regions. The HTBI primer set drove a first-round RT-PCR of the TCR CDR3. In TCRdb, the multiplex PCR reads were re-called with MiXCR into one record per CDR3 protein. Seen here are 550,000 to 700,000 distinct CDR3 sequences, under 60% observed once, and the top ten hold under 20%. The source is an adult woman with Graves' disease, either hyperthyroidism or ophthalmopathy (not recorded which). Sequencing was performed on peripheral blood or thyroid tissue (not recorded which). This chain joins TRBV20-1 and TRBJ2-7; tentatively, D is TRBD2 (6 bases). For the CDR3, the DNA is TGCAGTGCACACGGTGTAGGGAGGCACGAGCAGTACTTC. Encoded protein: CSAHGVGRHEQYF.